This is a list of T cell receptor beta chains from one sample in a study of cytomegalovirus exposure and HLA in healthy donors. Measured with immunoSEQ multiplex PCR; TCRdb has only the in-frame clones, and not every one. The data contain 150,000 to 200,000 clones, 70% to 90% of them singletons. The specimen sequenced was PBMCs. The receptors derive from a man younger than 30 in good health and CMV-seropositive. Both conserved end residues are part of each CDR3. The order of the fields is CDR3 protein, CDR3 DNA, J gene, clone size, D gene, V gene. A D gene is named only where the DNA matches it firmly. Not every row has a clone size; where given, it reads once, few, many or a size class.

CASSLSADTQYF | TGCGCCAGCAGCTTGTCTGCGGATACGCAGTATTTT | TRBJ2-3 | once | . | TRBV5-1
CAWSVLAGVGYTF | TGTGCCTGGAGTGTACTGGCAGGGGTGGGCTACACCTTC | TRBJ1-2 | . | . | TRBV30
CASSIGDSGGYRDTQYF | TGTGCCAGCAGTATAGGGGATAGCGGGGGGTACAGAGATACGCAGTATTTT | TRBJ2-3 | . | TRBD2 | TRBV7-9
CASSLELTGELFF | TGCGCCAGCAGCTTGGAGCTCACCGGGGAGCTGTTTTTT | TRBJ2-2 | . | . | TRBV5-1
CASRKKTGFQETQYF | TGTGCCAGCAGGAAAAAGACAGGGTTTCAAGAGACCCAGTACTTC | TRBJ2-5 | . | TRBD1 | TRBV6-1
CASSPLGTGGETQYF | TGTGCCAGCTCACCCCTTGGGACAGGAGGAGAGACCCAGTACTTC | TRBJ2-5 | . | TRBD1 | TRBV18
CASSLVAVETQYF | TGTGCCAGCAGCTTAGTCGCGGTTGAGACCCAGTACTTC | TRBJ2-5 | . | . | TRBV5-4
CASSVEGLDTQYF | TGTGCCAGCAGCGTGGAGGGGCTCGATACGCAGTATTTT | TRBJ2-3 | . | . | TRBV9
CASSTQGFQPQHF | TGTGCCAGTAGTACACAGGGGTTTCAGCCCCAGCATTTT | TRBJ1-5 | . | TRBD1 | TRBV19
CASSEGERGEQFF | TGTGCCAGCAGTGAGGGGGAGCGGGGTGAGCAGTTCTTC | TRBJ2-1 | few | TRBD2 | TRBV6-1
CASRERGTYEQYF | TGTGCCAGCAGAGAAAGGGGGACCTACGAGCAGTACTTC | TRBJ2-7 | once | . | TRBV6-1
CASSTTEHYGYTF | TGTGCCAGCAGCACGACAGAACACTATGGCTACACCTTC | TRBJ1-2 | once | . | TRBV7-8
CSSSLFRAGANVLTF | TGTTCCAGCAGCCTTTTCAGGGCTGGGGCCAACGTCCTGACTTTC | TRBJ2-6 | . | . | TRBV7-9
CASSRRNPNYGYTF | TGTGCCAGCAGCCGCAGAAACCCTAACTATGGCTACACCTTC | TRBJ1-2 | few | . | TRBV7-9
CASTIAGSYNEQFF | TGCGCCAGCACCATAGCGGGGTCCTACAATGAGCAGTTCTTC | TRBJ2-1 | . | TRBD2 | TRBV5-1
CAWSVLGRATDTQYF | TGTGCCTGGAGTGTACTCGGGCGGGCCACAGATACGCAGTATTTT | TRBJ2-3 | . | . | TRBV30
CASSTGRQGYGYTF | TGTGCCAGTAGTACCGGAAGACAGGGCTATGGCTACACCTTC | TRBJ1-2 | few | TRBD1 | TRBV19
CSVVADSGNTIYF | TGCAGCGTTGTGGCAGATTCTGGAAACACCATATATTTT | TRBJ1-3 | . | . | TRBV29-1
CASRCPEQGEWTNQPQHF | TGTGCAAGTCGCTGCCCGGAGCAGGGGGAGTGGACCAATCAGCCCCAGCATTTT | TRBJ1-5 | . | . | TRBV12-2
CASRGALNEKLFF | TGTGCCAGCAGAGGGGCCCTTAATGAAAAACTGTTTTTT | TRBJ1-4 | . | . | TRBV25-1
CASSETGDPYNSPLHF | TGTGCCAGCAGCGAGACAGGGGACCCCTATAATTCACCCCTCCACTTT | TRBJ1-6 | once | TRBD1 | TRBV9
CASSPTDRVHEQYF | TGTGCCAGCAGTCCCACAGACAGGGTCCACGAGCAGTACTTC | TRBJ2-7 | . | TRBD1 | TRBV27
CASSFVASPDTQYF | TGCGCCAGCAGCTTCGTTGCGAGTCCCGATACGCAGTATTTT | TRBJ2-3 | . | . | TRBV5-1
CAISESGTHEQYF | TGTGCCATCAGTGAGTCTGGGACACACGAGCAGTACTTC | TRBJ2-7 | . | . | TRBV10-3